The sequence of this T cell receptor beta chain was determined in a study of blood T cell repertoires in COVID-19. Sequencing used immunoSEQ multiplex PCR; TCRdb keeps in-frame clones, though not all of them. Counted here are about 400,000 clones, roughly 90% occurring once; the ten biggest clones make up about 1.8%. Germline CDR1 and CDR2: SGHTA and FQGTGA. The V and J ends lost 5 bases and 0 bases, in that order; junction bases with no gene match: 12. The CDR3 runs to 17 residues. The TCR originated in a woman in her twenties or thirties who had recovered from COVID-19. The J gene is TRBJ1-1, the V gene TRBV7-3; 7 bases map to TRBD1. The sequenced sample consisted of PBMCs or T cells enriched from blood (not recorded which). For the CDR3, the DNA is TGTGCCAGCAGCCAACAGCTTGTAGGGGGCATGAACACTGAAGCTTTCTTT. It encodes CASSQQLVGGMNTEAFF.